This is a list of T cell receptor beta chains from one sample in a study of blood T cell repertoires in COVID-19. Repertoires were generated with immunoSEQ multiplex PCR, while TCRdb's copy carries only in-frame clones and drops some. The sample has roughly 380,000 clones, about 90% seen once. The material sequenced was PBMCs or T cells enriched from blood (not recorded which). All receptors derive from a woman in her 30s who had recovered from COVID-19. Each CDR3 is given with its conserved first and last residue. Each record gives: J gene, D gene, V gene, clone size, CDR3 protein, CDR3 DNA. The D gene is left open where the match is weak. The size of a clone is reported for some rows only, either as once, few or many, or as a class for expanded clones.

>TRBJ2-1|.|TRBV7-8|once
CASSRTGTRSYNEQFF
TGTGCCAGCAGCAGGACCGGGACTCGCTCCTACAATGAGCAGTTCTTC
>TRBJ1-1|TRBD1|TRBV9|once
CASSTAKDRGTEAFF
TGTGCCAGCAGCACCGCCAAAGACAGGGGTACTGAAGCTTTCTTT
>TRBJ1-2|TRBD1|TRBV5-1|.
CASSADRGGHGYTF
TGCGCCAGCAGCGCGGACAGGGGCGGCCATGGCTACACCTTC
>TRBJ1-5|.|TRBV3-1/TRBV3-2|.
CASSHTTRSNQPQHF
TGTGCCAGCAGCCACACTACAAGGAGCAATCAGCCCCAGCATTTT
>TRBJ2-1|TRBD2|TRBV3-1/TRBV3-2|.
CAASTASGSNEQFF
TGTGCCGCCTCTACGGCTAGCGGGAGCAATGAGCAGTTCTTC
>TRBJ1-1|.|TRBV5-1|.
CASSLKGETEAFF
TGCGCCAGCAGCTTAAAGGGGGAGACTGAAGCTTTCTTT
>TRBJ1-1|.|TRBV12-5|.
CASAESGVTEAFF
TGTGCTAGTGCCGAGTCAGGGGTCACTGAAGCTTTCTTT
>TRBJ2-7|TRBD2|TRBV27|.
CASGLDYEQYF
TGTGCCAGCGGACTAGACTACGAGCAGTACTTC
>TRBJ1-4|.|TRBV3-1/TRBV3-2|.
CASTPSNFRGTKLFF
TGTGCCAGCACCCCTTCGAATTTCAGGGGCACAAAACTGTTTTTT
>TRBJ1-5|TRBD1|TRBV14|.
CASSRRGPSNQPQHF
TGTGCCAGCAGTCGCAGGGGGCCGAGCAATCAGCCCCAGCATTTT
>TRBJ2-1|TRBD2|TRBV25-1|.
CASSESNSGRPNEQFF
TGTGCCAGCAGTGAAAGTAACAGCGGGAGGCCTAATGAGCAGTTCTTC